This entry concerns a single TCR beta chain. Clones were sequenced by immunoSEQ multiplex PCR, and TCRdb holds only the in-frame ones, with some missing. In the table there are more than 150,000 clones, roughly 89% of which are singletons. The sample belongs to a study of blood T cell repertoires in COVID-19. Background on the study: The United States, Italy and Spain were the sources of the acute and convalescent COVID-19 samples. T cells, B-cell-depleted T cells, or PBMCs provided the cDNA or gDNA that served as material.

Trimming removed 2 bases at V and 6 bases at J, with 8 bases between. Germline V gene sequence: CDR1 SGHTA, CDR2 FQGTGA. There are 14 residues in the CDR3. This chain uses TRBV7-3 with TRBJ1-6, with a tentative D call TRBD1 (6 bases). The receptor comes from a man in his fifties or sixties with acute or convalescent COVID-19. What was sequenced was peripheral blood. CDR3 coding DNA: TGTGCCAGCAGCTTATCACAGGGTAATTCACCCCTCCACTTT. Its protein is CASSLSQGNSPLHF.